The source of this T cell receptor beta chain is a study of T cells in Graves' hyperthyroidism and ophthalmopathy. CDR3 length equals 14 residues. V gave up 8 bases and J gave up 3 bases; unmatched junction bases: 7. Germline lookup yields CDR1 SEHNR and CDR2 FQNEAQ (reference sequence). Amplification of TCR beta CDR3 regions used RNA as the template. RT-PCR in the first round (using the HTBI primer set) targeted the TCR CDR3. TCRdb re-called the multiplex PCR reads with MiXCR, one entry per CDR3 protein. The sample shows roughly 93,000 distinct CDR3 sequences, over 50% of them seen only once. As regards this clonotype: A much more abundant neighbour one base away suggests this may be a read error.

The TCR sequence derives from a woman aged 40 to 55 with Graves' hyperthyroidism. V gene TRBV7-9 combines with J gene TRBJ1-2, with TRBD1 matching 9 bases. What was sequenced was blood. CDR3 DNA: TGTGCCAGCGGTCCGGGACAGGGAGACTATGGCTACACCTTC. It is translated as CASGPGQGDYGYTF.